The 29 T cell receptor beta chains below come from one sample, sequenced in a study of cytomegalovirus exposure and HLA in healthy donors. In the PCR, 60 Vbeta and 13 Jbeta primers were used. Produced via immunoSEQ multiplex PCR; TCRdb's table is partial and in-frame only. Of 100,000 to 120,000 clones in the sample, approximately 83% were seen once. Sequenced material: PBMCs. Receptors originate from a man aged 40-55 years in good health and CMV-seronegative.

V and J are TRBV30 and TRBJ1-1; D may be TRBD1 (5 bases). Germline CDR1 reads GTSNPN; CDR2 reads SVGIG (reference sequence). Trimming removed 3 bases at V and 5 bases at J, with 13 bases between. The CDR3 has 13 amino acids. CDR3 in DNA: TGTGCCTGGAGCCCTGGGGGGAGTACTGAAGCTTTCTTT. It encodes CAWSPGGSTEAFF.

The chain is built from TRBV9 and TRBJ1-3; D call uncertain. Germline V gene data show CDR1 as SGDLS and CDR2 as YYNGEE. Trimming removed 0 bases from V and 2 bases from J, with 6 bases in between. This CDR3 spans 14 amino acids. In DNA, the CDR3 is TGTGCCAGCAGCGTAGGGAGAACTGGAAACACCATATATTTT. It is translated as CASSVGRTGNTIYF. Filled out from reference TRBV9 and TRBJ1-3, the complete variable domain reads DSGVTQTPKHLITATGQRVTLRCSPRSGDLSVYWYQQSLDQGLQFLIQYYNGEERAKGNILERFSAQQFPDLHSELNLSSLELGDSALYFCASSVGRTGNTIYFGEGSWLTVV.

This chain links TRBV5-1 with TRBJ1-4, with D tentatively TRBD1 (5 bases). CDR3 size: 15 residues. The V gene's germline CDR1 is SGHRS and CDR2 YFSETQ. The V and J ends lost 4 bases and 3 bases respectively, with 13 bases between them. The CDR3 nucleotides read TGCGCCAGCAGCCTCCTGGGGGGGGCTAATGAAAAACTGTTTTTT. Protein sequence: CASSLLGGANEKLFF.

The chain has TRBV9 and TRBJ1-3, with D maybe TRBD1 (5 bases). Trimming pared 1 base from V and 0 bases from J, leaving 8 bases between. The length of the CDR3 is 15 residues. Per the germline V gene, CDR1 is SGDLS and CDR2 is YYNGEE. CDR3 in DNA: TGTGCCAGCAGCGTACAGGGAACCTCTGGAAACACCATATATTTT. Translation gives CASSVQGTSGNTIYF. The full variable domain, in which reference TRBV9 and TRBJ1-3 provide the parts outside the CDR3, is DSGVTQTPKHLITATGQRVTLRCSPRSGDLSVYWYQQSLDQGLQFLIQYYNGEERAKGNILERFSAQQFPDLHSELNLSSLELGDSALYFCASSVQGTSGNTIYFGEGSWLTVV.

This rearrangement joins TRBV5-6 to TRBJ2-5; possibly TRBD1 for D (6 bases). Per germline, CDR1 SGHDT and CDR2 YYEEEE. There are 13 residues in the CDR3. V was clipped by 4 bases and J by 5 bases, with 12 bases between them. DNA for the CDR3: TGTGCCAGCAGCCCTCAGGGGATGGAGACCCAGTACTTC. It encodes CASSPQGMETQYF.

The rearrangement uses TRBV19 and TRBJ1-1; 9 nucleotides align to TRBD1. The CDR3 extends over 15 amino acids. From germline, CDR1 is LNHDA and CDR2 SQIVND (reference sequence). Trimming took 4 bases from V and 1 from J; bases not matched to a gene: 4. The CDR3 nucleotides are TGTGCCAGTAGTAGGGACAGGGCTGGGAACACTGAAGCTTTCTTT. Protein: CASSRDRAGNTEAFF.

This rearrangement joins TRBV5-1 to TRBJ2-1; the D gene is possibly TRBD2 (5 bases). This CDR3 comprises 13 residues. Trimming took 4 bases from V and 1 from J, leaving 6 bases between them. Germline V gene data show CDR1 as SGHRS and CDR2 as YFSETQ. In DNA form, the CDR3 reads TGCGCCAGCAGCCCGGGATCCTACAATGAGCAGTTCTTC. Protein product: CASSPGSYNEQFF.

The chain is built from TRBV7-8 and TRBJ1-1; D remains unclear. Trimming took off 3 bases at V and 3 bases at J, with 17 bases between the two ends. The CDR3 runs to 16 residues. Germline CDR1 reads SGHVS; CDR2 reads FQNEAQ. The DNA for the CDR3 is TGTGCCAGCAGCTTCGACGGAATTCTCGGAGACACTGAAGCTTTCTTT. Protein: CASSFDGILGDTEAFF.

The rearrangement links TRBV6-5 to TRBJ1-2; D gene ambiguous. The V end was cut by 2 bases, the J end by 6 bases, with 4 bases between. The germline V gene has CDR1 MNHEY and CDR2 SVGAGI. This CDR3 region has 11 residues. The DNA of the CDR3 is TGTGCCAGCAGTTACCTTGATGGCTACACCTTC. It translates to CASSYLDGYTF.

The chain employs TRBV4-1 and TRBJ1-6; TRBD1 is a possible D gene (6 bases). The CDR3 loop spans 15 amino acids. Germline CDR1 and CDR2: MGHRA and YSYEKL. Trimming pared 2 bases from V and 8 bases from J, leaving 13 bases between. The CDR3 here is CASSQQPTGHSPLHF. CDR3 in DNA: TGCGCCAGCAGCCAACAACCGACAGGCCATTCACCCCTCCACTTT.

V gene TRBV29-1 combines with J gene TRBJ1-1, with D hard to call. The CDR3 consists of 14 residues. Trimming pared 6 bases from V and 1 base from J, leaving 15 bases between. The germline gives CDR1 SQVTM, CDR2 ANQGSEA. CDR3 loop: CSVSKEGKNTEAFF. The CDR3 nucleotides are TGCAGCGTAAGTAAAGAGGGTAAGAACACTGAAGCTTTCTTT.

The chain is built from TRBV7-2 and TRBJ1-2; 7 positions agree with TRBD1. Germline V CDR1 and CDR2: SGHTA, FQGNSA. The CDR3 extends over 13 amino acids. With 5 bases clipped from V and 7 bases from J, the junction kept 7 bases outside the gene matches. CDR3 loop: CASSLRDSRGYTF. The DNA of the CDR3 is TGTGCCAGCAGCCTCCGGGACAGTCGTGGCTACACCTTC.

Comments on this clone: Other DNA sequences of this sample code for an identical CDR3. The J gene is TRBJ1-1, the V gene TRBV7-2, with D perhaps matching TRBD1 (5 bases). V was pared by 1 base and J by 5 bases, with 11 bases between. Germline values: CDR1 SGHTA, CDR2 FQGNSA. The CDR3 has 14 amino acids. CDR3: CASSLVQGSTEAFF. The DNA for the CDR3 is TGTGCCAGCAGCTTAGTTCAGGGAAGTACTGAAGCTTTCTTT.

V is TRBV7-6 and J is TRBJ1-1; D gene unclear. This CDR3 has 11 residues. Per germline, CDR1 SGHVS and CDR2 FNYEAQ. V lost 8 bases to trimming and J lost 5 bases, with 9 bases between them. The CDR3 here is CASLRGTEAFF. The CDR3 coding sequence is TGTGCCAGCCTCCGAGGTACTGAAGCTTTCTTT.

This chain links TRBV7-8 with TRBJ1-6; 10 bases map to TRBD1. V dropped 5 bases and J dropped 9; count of bases not matched to a gene: 7. Germline CDR1 reads SGHVS; CDR2 reads FQNEAQ. The CDR3 spans 15 residues. This CDR3 is CASSQRQGATSPLHF. The CDR3 DNA is TGTGCCAGCAGCCAGAGACAGGGGGCCACTTCACCCCTCCACTTT.

The chain uses TRBV6-6 and TRBJ1-1; 8 bases fit TRBD1. CDR3 length: 13 amino acids. Germline V CDR1 and CDR2: MNHNY, SVGAGI (reference sequence). J lost 5 bases, V lost 6 bases, and 5 bases had no gene match. CDR3 sequence: CASSWTGRTEAFF. The CDR3 DNA sequence: TGTGCCAGCAGCTGGACAGGGAGGACTGAAGCTTTCTTT.

V usage is TRBV28 and J usage is TRBJ2-5, with D perhaps TRBD1 (5 bases). CDR3 length equals 14 residues. Trimming shortened V by 4 bases and J by 5 bases, and 14 bases separated the two germline ends. Looked up from germline, CDR1 is MDHEN and CDR2 is SYDVKM. CDR3 sequence: CASSYSRDYETQYF. The CDR3 DNA is TGTGCCAGCAGTTACTCCAGGGATTACGAGACCCAGTACTTC.

The chain couples TRBV27 to TRBJ2-6, with TRBD1 as a possible D gene (5 bases). Germline CDR1 and CDR2: MNHEY and SMNVEV (reference sequence). The CDR3 loop spans 15 amino acids. V lost 6 bases and J lost 2, with 11 bases in between. DNA of the CDR3: TGTGCCAGCAGGGCTCTAGGGGCTGGGGCCAACGTCCTGACTTTC. Amino acids: CASRALGAGANVLTF.

The chain joins TRBV18 to TRBJ1-1; D possibly corresponds to TRBD1 (6 bases). Deletions cut 6 bases from V and 0 bases from J, with 14 bases between. The CDR3 is 15 residues long. Looked up from germline, CDR1 is KGHSH and CDR2 is LQKENI. Here the CDR3 DNA reads TGTGCCAGCTCGCCAACAGGGAGGGTGAACACTGAAGCTTTCTTT. It specifies CASSPTGRVNTEAFF.

This chain connects TRBV7-2 to TRBJ2-1, with TRBD2 matching 7 bases. J gave up 6 bases and V 4 bases, and 9 bases lay outside the gene matches. CDR3 length equals 15 residues. From germline, CDR1 is SGHTA and CDR2 FQGNSA. CDR3 protein: CASSSGLVGRNEQFF. CDR3 in DNA: TGTGCCAGCAGCTCCGGACTAGTAGGGCGCAATGAGCAGTTCTTC.

The chain couples TRBV28 to TRBJ1-5, with 7 bases matching TRBD1. This CDR3 is 16 amino acids long. V shed 5 bases, J shed 8 bases, and the junction held 15 bases outside the gene matches. In germline, CDR1 is MDHEN, CDR2 SYDVKM. DNA of the CDR3: TGTGCCAGCAGTCCGACGACAGGGAGATTTTGGGAGCCCCAGCATTTT. Translating it yields CASSPTTGRFWEPQHF.

This chain joins TRBV7-9 and TRBJ2-7, with D possibly matching TRBD2 (6 bases). Trimming shortened V by 7 bases and J by 2 bases, and 21 bases separated the two germline ends. Looked up from germline, CDR1 is SEHNR and CDR2 is FQNEAQ (reference sequence). The CDR3 runs 16 residues. CDR3 loop: CASTRGGGGSTYEQYF. The DNA for the CDR3 is TGTGCCAGCACTCGCGGTGGTGGGGGGTCCACCTACGAGCAGTACTTC.

The chain has TRBV19 and TRBJ2-7; D not certain. Germline lookup yields CDR1 LNHDA and CDR2 SQIVND (reference sequence). The CDR3 is 14 amino acids. Deletions cut 1 base from V and 2 bases from J, with 9 bases between. CDR3 residues: CASSIGAGPYEQYF. The CDR3 DNA reads as TGTGCCAGTAGTATAGGTGCCGGTCCCTACGAGCAGTACTTC.

The chain employs TRBV9 and TRBJ2-3, with TRBD2 matching 7 bases. This CDR3 has 15 amino acids. In germline, CDR1 is SGDLS, CDR2 YYNGEE. The V gene end was trimmed by 4 bases and the J gene end by 5 bases; junction bases not matched to a gene: 10. CDR3 in amino acids: CASSLSAGVKDTQYF. CDR3 coding DNA: TGTGCCAGCAGCCTAAGTGCGGGGGTTAAAGATACGCAGTATTTT.

V and J are TRBV7-8 and TRBJ1-1; the D gene is possibly TRBD1 (5 bases). Germline values: CDR1 SGHVS, CDR2 FQNEAQ. The V end lost 10 bases, the J end lost 7 bases, and 22 bases lay between the germline ends. The CDR3 runs to 14 residues. CDR3 nucleotide sequence: TGTGCCACCATGACGGGCGGGGAGGGGAATGAAGCTTTCTTT. Its protein is CATMTGGEGNEAFF.

The chain recombines TRBV28 with TRBJ2-7; perhaps TRBD1 as D (6 bases). Per the germline V gene, CDR1 is MDHEN and CDR2 is SYDVKM. CDR3 size: 15 residues. V lost 3 bases, J lost 0 bases, and 12 bases lay in between. The CDR3 spells CASSFPQQGSYEQYF. The CDR3 bases are TGTGCCAGCAGTTTCCCCCAACAGGGCTCCTACGAGCAGTACTTC.

The chain has TRBV6-5 and TRBJ1-5; D not resolved. V was pared by 4 bases and J by 4 bases, with 8 bases between. CDR3 length equals 13 residues. In germline, CDR1 is MNHEY, CDR2 SVGAGI. CDR3 sequence reads: CASSSLRNQPQHF. The CDR3 nucleotides are TGTGCCAGCAGTTCCCTCAGGAATCAGCCCCAGCATTTT.

Only a few counts were recorded for this clone. The genes are TRBV9 and TRBJ1-6; TRBD1 agrees at 11 bases. J was trimmed by 5 bases and V by 4 bases; bases with no gene match: 11. This CDR3 contains 18 residues. In germline, CDR1 is SGDLS, CDR2 YYNGEE. This CDR3 reads CASSRGTGGIRDNSPLHF. CDR3 DNA: TGTGCCAGCAGCCGTGGGACAGGGGGGATTCGGGATAATTCACCCCTCCACTTT.

A few counts support this clone. The V gene is TRBV5-1, the J gene TRBJ2-5; D unresolved. Germline V gene sequence: CDR1 SGHRS, CDR2 YFSETQ. CDR3 length equals 12 residues. With 1 base removed from V and 2 bases from J, the gap between germline ends came to 3 bases. This chain's CDR3 is CASSLRQETQYF. The DNA of the CDR3 is TGCGCCAGCAGCTTGCGGCAAGAGACCCAGTACTTC.